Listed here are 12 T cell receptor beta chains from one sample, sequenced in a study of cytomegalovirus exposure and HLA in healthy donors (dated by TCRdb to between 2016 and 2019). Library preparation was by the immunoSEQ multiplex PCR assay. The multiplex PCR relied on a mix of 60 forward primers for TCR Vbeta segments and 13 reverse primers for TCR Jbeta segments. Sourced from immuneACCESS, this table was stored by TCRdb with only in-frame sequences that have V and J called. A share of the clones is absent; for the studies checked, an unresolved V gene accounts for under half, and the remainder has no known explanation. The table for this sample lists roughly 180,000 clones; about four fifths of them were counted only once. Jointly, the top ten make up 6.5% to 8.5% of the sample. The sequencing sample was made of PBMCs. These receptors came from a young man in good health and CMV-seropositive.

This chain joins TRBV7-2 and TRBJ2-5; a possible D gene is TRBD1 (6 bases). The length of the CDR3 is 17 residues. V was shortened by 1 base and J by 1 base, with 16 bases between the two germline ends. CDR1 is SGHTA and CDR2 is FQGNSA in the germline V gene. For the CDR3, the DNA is TGTGCCAGCAGCTTAGTAGGGGGATACAATTTCCAAGAGACCCAGTACTTC. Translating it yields CASSLVGGYNFQETQYF.

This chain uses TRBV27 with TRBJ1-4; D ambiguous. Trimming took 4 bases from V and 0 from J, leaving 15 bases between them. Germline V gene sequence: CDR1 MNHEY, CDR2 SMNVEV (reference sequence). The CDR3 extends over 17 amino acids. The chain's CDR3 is CASSWGGSIPTNEKLFF. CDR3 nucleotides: TGTGCCAGCAGTTGGGGAGGGAGTATACCAACTAATGAAAAACTGTTTTTT.

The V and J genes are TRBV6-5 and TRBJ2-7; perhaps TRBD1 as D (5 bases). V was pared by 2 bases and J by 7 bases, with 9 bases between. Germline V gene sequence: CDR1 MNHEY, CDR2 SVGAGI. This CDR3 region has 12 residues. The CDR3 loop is CASSYRPGEQYF. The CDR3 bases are TGTGCCAGCAGTTACAGGCCAGGGGAGCAGTACTTC.

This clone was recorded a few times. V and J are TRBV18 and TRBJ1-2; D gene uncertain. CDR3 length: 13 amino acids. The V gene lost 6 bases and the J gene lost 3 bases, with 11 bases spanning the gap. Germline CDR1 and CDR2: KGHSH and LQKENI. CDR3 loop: CASSPVAYYGYTF. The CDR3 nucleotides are TGTGCCAGCTCCCCCGTGGCTTACTATGGCTACACCTTC.

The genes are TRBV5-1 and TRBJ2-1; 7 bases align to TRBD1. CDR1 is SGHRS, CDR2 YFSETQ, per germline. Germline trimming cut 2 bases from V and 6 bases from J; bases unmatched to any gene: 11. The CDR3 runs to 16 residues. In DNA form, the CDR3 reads TGCGCCAGCAGCTTCAGCACAGGGGTAGGAGGCAATGAGCAGTTCTTC. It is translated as CASSFSTGVGGNEQFF.

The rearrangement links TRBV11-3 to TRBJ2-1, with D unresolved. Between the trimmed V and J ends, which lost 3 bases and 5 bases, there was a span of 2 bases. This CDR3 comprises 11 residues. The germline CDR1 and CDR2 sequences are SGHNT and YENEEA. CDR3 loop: CASSFDNEQFF. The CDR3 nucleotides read TGTGCCAGCAGCTTCGACAATGAGCAGTTCTTC.

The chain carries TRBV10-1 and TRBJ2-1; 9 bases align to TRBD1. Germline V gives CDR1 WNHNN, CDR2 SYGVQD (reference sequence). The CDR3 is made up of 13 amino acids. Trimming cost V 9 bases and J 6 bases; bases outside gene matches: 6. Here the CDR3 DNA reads TGCGCCAGTTGGACAGGGGCGGGCAATGAGCAGTTCTTC. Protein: CASWTGAGNEQFF.

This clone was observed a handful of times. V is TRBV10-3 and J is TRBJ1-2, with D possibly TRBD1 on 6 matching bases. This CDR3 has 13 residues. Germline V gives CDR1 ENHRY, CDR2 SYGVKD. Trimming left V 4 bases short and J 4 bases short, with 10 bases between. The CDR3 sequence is CAISADSLYGYTF. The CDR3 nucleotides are TGTGCCATCAGTGCGGACAGCCTCTATGGCTACACCTTC.

CDR3 protein: CASSLIRGGNQPQHF. CDR3 DNA: TGTGCCAGCAGCCTTATCCGGGGTGGCAATCAGCCCCAGCATTTT. The chain recombines TRBV7-8 with TRBJ1-5; D is ambiguous. V lost 5 bases, J lost 2 bases, and 13 bases lay in between. The CDR3 has 15 amino acids. CDR1 and CDR2 from the germline V gene are SGHVS and FQNEAQ.

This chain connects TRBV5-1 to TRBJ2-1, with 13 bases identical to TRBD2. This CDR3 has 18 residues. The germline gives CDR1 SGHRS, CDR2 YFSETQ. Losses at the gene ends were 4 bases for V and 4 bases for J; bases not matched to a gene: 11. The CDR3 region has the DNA TGCGCCAGCAGCCCAAAACTAGCGGGGGGGCCGATATACAATGAGCAGTTCTTC. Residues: CASSPKLAGGPIYNEQFF.

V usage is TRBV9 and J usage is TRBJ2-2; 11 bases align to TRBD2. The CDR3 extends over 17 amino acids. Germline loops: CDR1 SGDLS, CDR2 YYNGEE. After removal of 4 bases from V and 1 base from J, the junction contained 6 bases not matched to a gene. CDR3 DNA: TGTGCCAGCAGCCCCCAACTAGCGGGAGTGAACACCGGGGAGCTGTTTTTT. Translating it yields CASSPQLAGVNTGELFF.

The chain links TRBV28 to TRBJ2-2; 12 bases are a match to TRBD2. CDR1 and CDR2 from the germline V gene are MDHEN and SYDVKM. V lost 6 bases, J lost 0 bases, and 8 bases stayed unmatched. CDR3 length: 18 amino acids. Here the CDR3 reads CASRHPGLAGSNTGELFF. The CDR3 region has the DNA TGTGCCAGCAGGCATCCGGGACTAGCGGGTTCGAACACCGGGGAGCTGTTTTTT.